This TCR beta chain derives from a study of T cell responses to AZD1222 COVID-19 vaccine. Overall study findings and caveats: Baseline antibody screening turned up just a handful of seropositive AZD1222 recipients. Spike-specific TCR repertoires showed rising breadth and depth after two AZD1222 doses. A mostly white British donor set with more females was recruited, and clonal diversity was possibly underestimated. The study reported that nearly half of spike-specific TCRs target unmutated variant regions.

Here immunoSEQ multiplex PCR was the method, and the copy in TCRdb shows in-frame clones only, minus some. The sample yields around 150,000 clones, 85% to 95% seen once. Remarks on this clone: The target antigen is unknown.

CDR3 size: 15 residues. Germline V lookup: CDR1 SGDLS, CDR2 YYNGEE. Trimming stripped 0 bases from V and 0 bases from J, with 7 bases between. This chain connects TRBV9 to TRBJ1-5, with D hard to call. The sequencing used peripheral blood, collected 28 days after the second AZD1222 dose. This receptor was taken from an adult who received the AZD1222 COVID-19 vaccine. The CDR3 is CASSVGGASNQPQHF. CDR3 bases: TGTGCCAGCAGCGTAGGCGGTGCTAGCAATCAGCCCCAGCATTTT. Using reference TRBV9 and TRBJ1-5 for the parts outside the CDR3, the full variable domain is DSGVTQTPKHLITATGQRVTLRCSPRSGDLSVYWYQQSLDQGLQFLIQYYNGEERAKGNILERFSAQQFPDLHSELNLSSLELGDSALYFCASSVGGASNQPQHFGDGTRLSIL.